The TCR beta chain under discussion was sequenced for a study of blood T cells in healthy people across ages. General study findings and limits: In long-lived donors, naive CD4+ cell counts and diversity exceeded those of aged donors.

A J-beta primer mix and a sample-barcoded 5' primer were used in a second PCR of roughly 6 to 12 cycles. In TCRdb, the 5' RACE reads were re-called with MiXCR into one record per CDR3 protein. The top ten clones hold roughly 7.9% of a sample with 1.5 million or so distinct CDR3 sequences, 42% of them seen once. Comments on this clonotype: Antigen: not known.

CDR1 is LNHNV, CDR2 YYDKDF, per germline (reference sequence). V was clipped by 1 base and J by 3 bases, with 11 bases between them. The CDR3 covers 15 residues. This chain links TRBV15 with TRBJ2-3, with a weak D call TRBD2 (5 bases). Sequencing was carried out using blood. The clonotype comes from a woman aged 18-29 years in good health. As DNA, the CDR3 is TGTGCCACCAGCAGAGCGGGTAGCGAGACAGATACGCAGTATTTT. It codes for CATSRAGSETDTQYF.